Below, 21 T cell receptor beta chains from the same sample are listed, as sequenced in a study of cytomegalovirus exposure and HLA in healthy donors. Assay used: immunoSEQ multiplex PCR; TCRdb lists only in-frame clones, some missing. The sample has 150,000 to 200,000 clones, roughly 80% seen once; the top ten hold around 7%. Material for sequencing was PBMCs. The source is a man aged 18 to 30 in good health and CMV-seropositive.

J is TRBJ1-2 and V is TRBV14, with D possibly being TRBD1 (6 bases). CDR1 and CDR2 from the germline V gene are SGHDN and FVKESK. The CDR3 contains 14 residues. Trimming took 4 bases from V and 5 from J, leaving 14 bases between them. Here the CDR3 reads CASSPRGGGYGYTF. DNA for the CDR3: TGTGCCAGCAGCCCCCGAGGGGGTGGTTATGGCTACACCTTC.

The gene calls are TRBV9 and TRBJ2-1; D gene unclear. The CDR3 is 15 amino acids. With 3 bases removed from V and 2 bases from J, the gap between germline ends came to 12 bases. The germline CDR1 and CDR2 sequences are SGDLS and YYNGEE. CDR3 sequence reads: CASSDSPNAYNEQFF. CDR3 bases: TGTGCCAGCAGCGACTCCCCGAATGCCTACAATGAGCAGTTCTTC. The whole variable domain, remainder taken from reference TRBV9 and TRBJ2-1, is DSGVTQTPKHLITATGQRVTLRCSPRSGDLSVYWYQQSLDQGLQFLIQYYNGEERAKGNILERFSAQQFPDLHSELNLSSLELGDSALYFCASSDSPNAYNEQFFGPGTRLTVL.

V is TRBV4-3 and J is TRBJ2-7; D is possibly TRBD1 (6 bases). The germline V gene encodes CDR1 LGHNA and CDR2 YSLEER. The CDR3 has 15 amino acids. The V gene lost 0 bases and the J gene lost 4 bases, with 13 bases spanning the gap. In DNA form, the CDR3 reads TGCGCCAGCAGCCAAGATGCGGACAGCACGTACGAGCAGTACTTC. Residues: CASSQDADSTYEQYF.

The chain carries TRBV15 and TRBJ2-7; 7 bases are shared with TRBD1. Trimming removed 2 bases from V and 1 base from J; junction bases left unmatched: 2. The germline V gene has CDR1 LNHNV and CDR2 YYDKDF (reference sequence). The CDR3 loop spans 14 amino acids. CDR3 amino acids: CATSRRQGSYEQYF. The CDR3 coding sequence is TGTGCCACCAGCAGAAGACAGGGATCCTACGAGCAGTACTTC. The full variable domain, completed using reference TRBV15 and TRBJ2-7, is DAMVIQNPRYQVTQFGKPVTLSCSQTLNHNVMYWYQQKSSQAPKLLFHYYDKDFNNEADTPDNFQSRRPNTSFCFLDIRSPGLGDTAMYLCATSRRQGSYEQYFGPGTRLTVT.

The V gene is TRBV7-8, the J gene TRBJ2-1, with 9 bases aligning to TRBD2. This CDR3 contains 15 residues. Per the germline V gene, CDR1 is SGHVS and CDR2 is FQNEAQ. Trimming took 7 bases from V and 15 from J; bases not matched to a gene: 19. CDR3 in amino acids: CASNQASGTRLGPFF. The CDR3 bases are TGTGCCAGCAACCAAGCTAGCGGGACTCGCTTAGGTCCGTTCTTC.

The rearrangement joins TRBV2 to TRBJ1-1; the D gene is possibly TRBD1 (6 bases). The CDR3 spans 13 residues. Germline V lookup: CDR1 SNHLY, CDR2 FYNNEI. The V end was cut by 6 bases, the J end by 1 base, with 9 bases between. CDR3 loop: CASSADRNTEAFF. CDR3 DNA sequence: TGTGCCAGCAGCGCGGACAGGAACACTGAAGCTTTCTTT.

The chain joins TRBV27 to TRBJ1-5, with D perhaps TRBD1 (6 bases). The V gene lost 4 bases and the J gene lost 6 bases, with 19 bases spanning the gap. CDR3 length equals 16 residues. Germline lookup yields CDR1 MNHEY and CDR2 SMNVEV (reference sequence). The CDR3 sequence is CASSWGGGGVGQPQHF. In DNA form, the CDR3 reads TGTGCCAGCAGTTGGGGCGGGGGGGGCGTGGGTCAGCCCCAGCATTTT.

The chain couples TRBV6-1 to TRBJ1-5; the match to TRBD1 covers 7 bases. The CDR3 is 14 amino acids. V shed 1 base, J shed 7 bases, and the junction held 4 bases outside the gene matches. The germline gives CDR1 MNHNS, CDR2 SASEGT. In DNA form, the CDR3 reads TGTGCCAGCAGTGAAGACAGGGGTTTCCAGCCCCAGCATTTT. This codes for CASSEDRGFQPQHF.

V is TRBV11-1 and J is TRBJ2-2; 10 bases are a match to TRBD2. The germline V gene encodes CDR1 SGHAT and CDR2 FQDESV (reference sequence). The CDR3 loop spans 17 amino acids. Trimming cost V 2 bases and J 4 bases; bases outside gene matches: 7. The DNA of the CDR3 is TGTGCCAGCAGCTTATGGCTAGCGGGAGTCCGCACCGGGGAGCTGTTTTTT. Protein sequence: CASSLWLAGVRTGELFF.

This clone was seen a handful of times. The rearrangement uses TRBV9 and TRBJ2-7, with 8 bases matching TRBD2. Germline trimming cut 1 base from V and 5 bases from J; bases unmatched to any gene: 11. There are 16 residues in the CDR3. The V gene's germline CDR1 is SGDLS and CDR2 YYNGEE. The CDR3 nucleotides read TGTGCCAGCAGCGTATACGGGACTAGAGCCCTCCACGAGCAGTACTTC. Encoded protein: CASSVYGTRALHEQYF.

The chain is built from TRBV4-3 and TRBJ2-3; 8 bases line up with TRBD2. The CDR3 runs 16 residues. The J segment lost 13 bases and the V segment lost 0 bases, leaving 15 bases of the junction unmatched. CDR1 is LGHNA, CDR2 YSLEER, per germline. Here the CDR3 reads CASSQDLAGGPEREYF. The DNA of the CDR3 is TGCGCCAGCAGCCAAGATCTGGCGGGAGGCCCGGAGCGGGAGTATTTT.

Only a few counts were recorded for this clone. The CDR3 loop reads CASSAGLAGSSYEQYF. The CDR3 DNA reads as TGTGCCAGCAGCGCCGGACTAGCGGGAAGCTCCTACGAGCAGTACTTC. V gene TRBV13 combines with J gene TRBJ2-7; 12 bases align to TRBD2. CDR3 length: 16 residues. After removal of 5 bases from V and 0 bases from J, the junction contained 5 bases not matched to a gene. Looked up from germline, CDR1 is PRHDT and CDR2 is FYEKMQ (reference sequence).

Here the CDR3 DNA reads TGTGCCAGCACCCCTGGACAGGGAAAAAGGTACGAGCAGTACTTC. This encodes CASTPGQGKRYEQYF. The chain joins TRBV7-2 to TRBJ2-7; 8 nucleotides agree with TRBD1. V lost 7 bases, J lost 4 bases, and 12 bases stayed unmatched. The CDR3 is made up of 15 amino acids. Per germline, CDR1 SGHTA and CDR2 FQGNSA.

CDR3 in DNA: TGTGCCAGCAGCTTTAACCCTAGCGGCCAAGAGACCCAGTACTTC. Translated: CASSFNPSGQETQYF. The genes are TRBV5-6 and TRBJ2-5, with TRBD2 identical over 7 bases. V was clipped by 2 bases and J by 1 base; unmatched bases: 5. Germline loops: CDR1 SGHDT, CDR2 YYEEEE. The CDR3 consists of 15 residues.

The J gene is TRBJ1-2, the V gene TRBV28; 7 nucleotides match TRBD1. V trimming: 6 bases; J trimming: 8 bases; junction bases outside the gene matches: 21. This CDR3 comprises 17 residues. From germline, CDR1 is MDHEN and CDR2 SYDVKM. CDR3 sequence (DNA): TGTGCCAGCAGGGGAACAGGACAGGTCGGGGGGACTAGGGGCTACACCTTC. Translating it yields CASRGTGQVGGTRGYTF.

The chain uses TRBV2 and TRBJ2-7; D gene unclear. V dropped 2 bases and J dropped 9 bases, with 5 bases sitting between them. CDR1 is SNHLY, CDR2 FYNNEI, per germline. The CDR3 spans 10 residues. CDR3 loop: CASSESRQYF. CDR3 nucleotide sequence: TGTGCCAGCAGTGAATCTAGGCAGTACTTC.

The V and J genes are TRBV21-1 and TRBJ2-1; TRBD1 was called by the table and not checked on the DNA. TRBV21-1 is tagged as a pseudogene. CDR3 size: 16 residues. CDR3 region: CASSRTGTGGDNEQFF. The CDR3 bases are TGTGCCAGCAGCAGGACCGGGACAGGGGGAGACAATGAGCAGTTCTTC.

This clone was observed once. The chain employs TRBV9 and TRBJ2-7, with 7 bases identical to TRBD1. Germline CDR1 SGDLS, CDR2 YYNGEE. This CDR3 region has 14 residues. Unmatched junction bases numbered 6, after V lost 1 base and J lost 5 bases. The CDR3 protein is CASSVSTGDNEQYF. CDR3 coding DNA: TGTGCCAGCAGCGTAAGTACAGGGGATAACGAGCAGTACTTC.

The chain employs TRBV5-4 and TRBJ1-2, with D perhaps TRBD1 (5 bases). Germline CDR1 reads SGHNT; CDR2 reads YYREEE (reference sequence). The CDR3 has 15 amino acids. Trimming took off 0 bases at V and 2 bases at J, with 11 bases between the two ends. The chain's CDR3 is CASSLAAGLNYGYTF. DNA of the CDR3: TGTGCCAGCAGCTTGGCGGCGGGGCTGAACTATGGCTACACCTTC.

CDR3: CASSPQDRGMYEQFF. The CDR3 DNA is TGCGCCAGCAGCCCCCAGGACAGGGGAATGTATGAGCAGTTCTTC. The chain recombines TRBV4-3 with TRBJ2-1, with TRBD1 identical over 9 bases. V dropped 4 bases and J dropped 8; count of bases not matched to a gene: 9. Germline CDR1 and CDR2: LGHNA and YSLEER. This CDR3 spans 15 amino acids.

The V call is TRBV9, the J call TRBJ2-7, with TRBD2 matching over 11 bases. This CDR3 comprises 15 residues. The trim removed 3 bases at V and 2 bases at J, leaving 4 bases unmatched. Germline V gene sequence: CDR1 SGDLS, CDR2 YYNGEE. The CDR3 is CASSAGLAATYEQYF. The CDR3 coding sequence is TGTGCCAGCAGCGCGGGACTAGCGGCTACCTACGAGCAGTACTTC.